Sequencing of this T cell receptor (beta chain) was carried out in a study of blood T cell repertoires in COVID-19. Using immunoSEQ multiplex PCR, the repertoire was profiled, and TCRdb retains in-frame clones only, with some absent. The sample shows 200,000 to 250,000 clones, 88% of them seen only once. Trimming took 1 base from V and 8 from J; bases not matched to a gene: 7. Germline CDR1 is PRHDT and CDR2 is FYEKMQ (reference sequence). The CDR3 contains 15 residues. The chain is built from TRBV13 and TRBJ2-1, with TRBD2 matching over 8 bases. This receptor was obtained from a man aged 18 to 35 with active or convalescent COVID-19. The sequenced sample consisted of peripheral blood. The CDR3, as DNA: TGTGCCAGCAGCTTAGTGCGAGCGGGGGCCCATGAGCAGTTCTTC. Amino acid sequence: CASSLVRAGAHEQFF.